This TCR beta chain was captured by sequencing in a study of shared clonotypes between healthy human individuals. Overall study: Every donor yielded three CD4 naive, three CD4 memory, two CD8 naive and one CD8 memory plate.

CD45RA-negative memory and CD45RA+ naive subsets were split from the CD4+ cells. Sequenced by immunoSEQ multiplex PCR; TCRdb stores in-frame clones only, minus some. Of fewer than 3 million clones detected, approximately 90% appear once; the ten largest clones hold 0.37%. V trimming: 1 base; J trimming: 4 bases; junction bases outside the gene matches: 4. Germline lookup yields CDR1 LGHNA and CDR2 YSLEER. This CDR3 has 16 amino acids. The source material was naive CD4+ T cells from PBMCs. The subset was: CD45RA+ positively selected. The chain joins TRBV4-3 to TRBJ2-1; the match to TRBD2 covers 10 bases. This clonotype was obtained from a man aged 18 to 30 in good health. Some clones in this sample may be carry-over from other donors' samples. The CDR3 loop reads CASSQVLAGLYNEQFF. In nucleotides, the CDR3 is TGCGCCAGCAGCCAAGTACTAGCGGGACTGTACAATGAGCAGTTCTTC.